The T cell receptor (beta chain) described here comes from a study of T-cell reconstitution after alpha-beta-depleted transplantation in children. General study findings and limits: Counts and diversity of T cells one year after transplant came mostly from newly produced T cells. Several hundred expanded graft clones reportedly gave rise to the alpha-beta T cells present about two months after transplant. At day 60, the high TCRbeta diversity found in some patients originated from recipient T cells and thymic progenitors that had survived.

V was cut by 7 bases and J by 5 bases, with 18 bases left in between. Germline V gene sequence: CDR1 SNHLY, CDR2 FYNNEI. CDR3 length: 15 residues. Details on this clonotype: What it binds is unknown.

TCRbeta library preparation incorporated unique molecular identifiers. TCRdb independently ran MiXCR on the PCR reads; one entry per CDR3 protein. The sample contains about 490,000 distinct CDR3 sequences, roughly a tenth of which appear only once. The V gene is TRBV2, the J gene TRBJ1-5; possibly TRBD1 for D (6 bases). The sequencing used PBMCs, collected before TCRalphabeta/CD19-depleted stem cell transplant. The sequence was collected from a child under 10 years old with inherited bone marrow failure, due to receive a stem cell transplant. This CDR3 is CASTGGQNRHQPQHF. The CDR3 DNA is TGTGCCAGCACCGGGGGGCAGAATAGGCATCAGCCCCAGCATTTT. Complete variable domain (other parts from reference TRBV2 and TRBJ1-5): EPEVTQTPSHQVTQMGQEVILRCVPISNHLYFYWYRQILGQKVEFLVSFYNNEISEKSEIFDDQFSVERPDGSNFTLKIRSTKLEDSAMYFCASTGGQNRHQPQHFGDGTRLSIL.